This T cell receptor (beta chain) stems from a study of Graves' ophthalmopathy and Graves' hyperthyroidism (dated by TCRdb to 2016 to 2019). Background on the whole study: Peripheral blood was collected at initial diagnosis, before any treatment. Following sample collection, hyperthyroidism patients were given methimazole at a starting dose of 30 mg daily, and ophthalmopathy patients were given high-dose intravenous methylprednisolone. The roughly 91 discovery patients were randomly divided into training and test sets at a 7:3 ratio. The study used signatures of the TCR beta repertoire to tell Graves' ophthalmopathy apart from Graves' hyperthyroidism and to predict which patients would progress to ophthalmopathy. In total, 135 blood samples were TCR-sequenced: around 42 ophthalmopathy, over 70 hyperthyroidism and approximately 17 hyperthyroidism-to-ophthalmopathy patients. A discovery set of 95 to 100 patients (approximately 45 ophthalmopathy, approximately 58 stable hyperthyroidism) was enrolled to explore V-J signatures distinguishing ophthalmopathy from hyperthyroidism. An independent validation cohort was composed of roughly 19 hyperthyroidism patients and over 15 patients who later progressed from hyperthyroidism to ophthalmopathy. T-cell repertoires of thyroid tissue and blood were compared in about 6 hyperthyroidism patients.

Hyperthyroidism was considered stable if no progression to ophthalmopathy occurred within 18 months of follow-up. Hyperthyroidism patients were newly diagnosed, with disease duration under 2 months, and aged 18 to 65 years. Patients were excluded if they had other autoimmune diseases, uncontrolled infections, pregnancy or lactation. Diagnosis relied on clinical symptoms, serum thyroxine, TRAb, thyroid ultrasound and orbital computed tomography. Using Ficoll-Paque density gradient centrifugation, PBMCs were isolated from less than 11 ml of fresh peripheral blood. Trizol reagent was used to extract the total RNA, and its quality was then checked on an Agilent 2100 Bioanalyzer. This clonotype was recorded at least ten times. The clone's antigen remains unknown. Per-base quality was not reported, and no clone a single base away is much larger than it. Compared with germline, V lacks 6 bases and J lacks 0 bases; bases without a gene match: 7. CDR1 MNHNS and CDR2 SASEGT were looked up in the germline V gene. Reading from cysteine to phenylalanine, the CDR3 counts 15 amino acids. Of all the DNA, just the CDR3 is kept, 45 bases in frame from base 1.

The paper's findings and limits, for the study overall: Sample size was not statistically predetermined, and group allocation was not concealed from the investigators. Most expanded thyroid clonotypes with frequency above 0.001 were also detected in blood, suggesting blood repertoires may reflect the thyroid immune response. Ophthalmopathy was separated from stable hyperthyroidism by the 13-signature model with roughly 87% sensitivity and roughly 83% specificity in cross-validation and with 80%/75% in the test set. In validation, the model predicted ophthalmopathy progression with about 64% sensitivity and approximately 75% specificity; 12 predicted patients were CT-confirmed with GO in a median of approximately six months.

TCR beta CDR3 regions were amplified from RNA transcripts for repertoire sequencing. The first round of RT-PCR was done with HTBI primers and the Qiagen OneStep RT-PCR kit, and was followed by a second round of multiplex PCR, then size selection and purification. Sequencing of the libraries was carried out on an Illumina HiSeq2000 in paired-end mode with 100 bp reads. Under the source paper's analysis protocol: SOAPnuke was used to process the reads, removing any read that contained adapters or uncalled bases, had a mean Phred below 15, or lacked an exact match to the constant primer or identifier. COPE v1.2.5 was used to merge the high-quality paired reads. Clonotypes were defined as unique nucleotide sequences and were aligned to IMGT TRB V, D and J references using MiTCR v1.1. The analysis was limited to V-J combinations with a frequency above 0.0001, which together covered 99% to 99.2% of the repertoires. For each V-J combination, a TCR clonal expansion and chaos score was defined as the ratio of F50 clonal expansion to chaos observed in the TCRdist matrix. Features were reduced by Welch's t-statistics and random forest to about a dozen V-J combinations, which fed a naive Bayes classifier. The Morisita-Horn index was used to measure how similar the thyroid and blood repertoires were. The public sequencing data were trimmed at Q25 with fastp and processed into clonotypes with MiXCR by TCRdb, which kept only in-frame beta chains. Under each unique CDR3 protein, matching rows form one entry showing the most common genes and DNA. The V and J calls here are based on TCRdb, not the publication. Counted in this sample were 680,000 or so distinct CDR3 sequences; about 20% of them appeared once. Jointly, the top ten make up around 6.9% of the sample.

This clonotype originated in a woman in her late teens or twenties with stable Graves' hyperthyroidism. Some clones in this sample may be carry-over from other donors' samples. Donor details come from another sample of the same person, matched by shared clones. The sequencing input was peripheral blood. The V and J genes are TRBV6-1 and TRBJ1-2; 7 bases in the middle match TRBD1. The DNA sequence reads TGTGCCAGCAGGGAGGACAGGATCACTAACTATGGCTACACCTTC. This gives the protein CASREDRITNYGYTF.